A selection of T cell receptor beta chains follows, all from one sample in a study of T-cell memory formation after mild COVID-19. MiXCR, applied by TCRdb to the 5' RACE reads, yields one record per CDR3 protein. The data hold 180,000 or so distinct CDR3 sequences, with around a tenth observed a single time. The specimen sequenced was PBMCs or a T cell subset sorted from them (not recorded which). The receptor set was obtained from a man aged 18 to 30 who had mild COVID-19 (a few samples of this study predate the infection). Cell type and time point are not known. Both conserved end residues are part of each CDR3. The D gene is left open where the match is weak. Clone size is stated in some rows and not others, as once, few, many or a class when expanded.

>TRBV20-1|few|TRBD2|TRBJ2-1|15
TGCAGTGCTGGCCGCGGGGGGAGCTCCTACAATGAGCAGTTCTTC
CSAGRGGSSYNEQFF
>TRBV5-1|few|TRBD2|TRBJ2-1|16
TGCGCCAGCAGCTTGATTTCGCGGGGGGAGAACAATGAGCAGTTCTTC
CASSLISRGENNEQFF
>TRBV6-6|many|.|TRBJ1-2|16
TGTGCCAGCAGTGACGGAGGGGAAGGGGGTAACTATGGCTACACCTTC
CASSDGGEGGNYGYTF
>TRBV11-3|few|.|TRBJ1-1|18
TGTGCCAGCAGCCCCTTCTCGAGGTCGCTTTCGTGGAACACTGAAGCTTTCTTT
CASSPFSRSLSWNTEAFF
>TRBV20-1|.|TRBD2|TRBJ2-3|14
TGCAGTGCACCAGCGGGGTCGCCTGCGGATACGCAGTATTTT
CSAPAGSPADTQYF
>TRBV7-2|few|.|TRBJ2-3|15
TGTGCCAGCAGCTTAAGGGTCCAGAGCACAGATACGCAGTATTTT
CASSLRVQSTDTQYF
>TRBV7-2|once|.|TRBJ1-2|13
TGTGCCAGCAGGACCGGGACGGACTATGGCTACACCTTC
CASRTGTDYGYTF
>TRBV6-5|many|.|TRBJ1-1|15
TGTGCCAGCAGTTACAGGTCGGCAGGGGCCACTGAAGCTTTCTTT
CASSYRSAGATEAFF
>TRBV6-2/TRBV6-3|.|.|TRBJ2-7|15
TGTGCCAGCAGTCCTAGGGGAAGGGGAGACTACGAGCAGTACTTC
CASSPRGRGDYEQYF
>TRBV12-3/TRBV12-4|few|.|TRBJ2-3|15
TGTGCCAGCAGTTTGAGGCTCGGGGCCACAGATACGCAGTATTTT
CASSLRLGATDTQYF
>TRBV12-3/TRBV12-4|.|TRBD1|TRBJ2-7|14
TGTGCCAGCAACCCACAGGGGAGCTCCTACGAGCAGTACTTC
CASNPQGSSYEQYF
>TRBV18|few|.|TRBJ1-1|15
TGTGCCAGCTCACCAAATTCAAATGTGAGAGGAGAAGCTTTCTTT
CASSPNSNVRGEAFF
>TRBV20-1|.|TRBD1|TRBJ1-2|11
TGCAGTGCTAGAGCAGGGGGCGGGTACACCTTC
CSARAGGGYTF
>TRBV19|.|.|TRBJ1-6|17
TGTGCCAGTAGCCCCCCACAGGGAAGGAAAAATAATTCACCCCTCCACTTT
CASSPPQGRKNNSPLHF
>TRBV3-1|few|.|TRBJ1-1|13
TGTGCCAGCAGCCAAGATGGTGGGACTGAAGCTTTCTTT
CASSQDGGTEAFF
>TRBV7-2|.|TRBD1|TRBJ1-4|13
TGTGCCAGCAAAAAGGGGGCCTATGAAAAACTGTTTTTT
CASKKGAYEKLFF
>TRBV20-1|.|.|TRBJ1-2|17
TGCAGTGCTAGAGATCGGGGTGGAGGGGCGTCTCTCTATGGCTACACCTTC
CSARDRGGGASLYGYTF
>TRBV12-3/TRBV12-4|few|TRBD1|TRBJ2-3|16
TGTGCCAGCACCTCTCTACAGGGGCGATCCACAGATACGCAGTATTTT
CASTSLQGRSTDTQYF
>TRBV6-2/TRBV6-3|few|TRBD1|TRBJ2-1|15
TGTGCCAGTCCGGTGGGAGGGGACAGGGACAATGAGCAGTTCTTC
CASPVGGDRDNEQFF
>TRBV6-2/TRBV6-3|.|.|TRBJ2-2|13
TGTGCCAGCAGTCCTGAATTCACCGGGGAGCTGTTTTTT
CASSPEFTGELFF
>TRBV7-9|few|TRBD1|TRBJ1-4|15
TGTGCCAGCACGGGACAGGGTGGTACTGGTGAAAAACTGTTTTTT
CASTGQGGTGEKLFF
>TRBV5-6|once|.|TRBJ2-2|16
TGTGCCAGCAGCTTTCCTCCAGGGACGAACACCGGGGAGCTGTTTTTT
CASSFPPGTNTGELFF
>TRBV27|few|.|TRBJ1-4|15
TGTGCCAGCAGTTTATCCGCGGCAACTAATGAAAAACTGTTTTTT
CASSLSAATNEKLFF
>TRBV20-1|many|TRBD2|TRBJ2-7|14
TGCAGTGCTACCGGGACTAGCAGGTCCTACGAGCAGTACTTC
CSATGTSRSYEQYF
>TRBV5-1|many|.|TRBJ2-1|12
TGCGCCAGCAGCTCCCCTTCGGGTGAGCAGTTCTTC
CASSSPSGEQFF
>TRBV15|.|TRBD2|TRBJ2-1|15
TGTGCCACCAGCAGAGACCGGGGGGGTTACAATGAGCAGTTCTTC
CATSRDRGGYNEQFF
>TRBV6-1|few|TRBD1|TRBJ1-1|17
TGTGCCAGCACTTACCCCGGGACAGGGCTCCCGAACACTGAAGCTTTCTTT
CASTYPGTGLPNTEAFF
>TRBV6-5|.|TRBD2|TRBJ2-1|15
TGTGCCACGTCCCTCGGGGGGGTTTCCTACAATGAGCAGTTCTTC
CATSLGGVSYNEQFF
>TRBV2|few|.|TRBJ1-1|12
TGTGCCAGCAGTGAAAGGGGCACTGAAGCTTTCTTT
CASSERGTEAFF
>TRBV6-2/TRBV6-3|many|.|TRBJ2-3|13
TGTGCCAGCAGTCCCTCGGAAGGCTATACGCAGTATTTT
CASSPSEGYTQYF
>TRBV7-2|few|TRBD1|TRBJ1-5|17
TGTGCCAGCAGCTTGGGATTTGGACAGGGGGCAGGTCAGCCCCAGCATTTT
CASSLGFGQGAGQPQHF
>TRBV9|.|.|TRBJ1-1|13
TGTGCCAGCAGTCAGGGGACCAACACTGAAGCTTTCTTT
CASSQGTNTEAFF
>TRBV5-1|few|.|TRBJ1-1|13
TGCGCCAGCAGCTTGGAGATGGACACTGAAGCTTTCTTT
CASSLEMDTEAFF
>TRBV29-1|few|.|TRBJ2-1|15
TGCAGCGTTGAACCATTCACGGGACTGAGCAATGAGCAGTTCTTC
CSVEPFTGLSNEQFF
>TRBV20-1|.|.|TRBJ1-1|14
TGCAGTGCTAGAGTCCCGGGGTTCTACACTGAAGCTTTCTTT
CSARVPGFYTEAFF
>TRBV18|many|.|TRBJ2-2|11
TGTGCCAGCTCAGAAACCGGGGAGCTGTTTTTT
CASSETGELFF
>TRBV9|.|TRBD1|TRBJ1-1|17
TGTGCCAGCAGCGTTTCGACAGGGGGCTCGGGGAACACTGAAGCTTTCTTT
CASSVSTGGSGNTEAFF
>TRBV18|.|.|TRBJ2-3|16
TGTGCCAGCTCACCCCAATTCGGGGGAGGCACAGATACGCAGTATTTT
CASSPQFGGGTDTQYF
>TRBV12-3/TRBV12-4|.|.|TRBJ2-1|12
TGTGCCAGCAGTCCGGGGCCCAATGAGCAGTTCTTC
CASSPGPNEQFF
>TRBV7-2|.|TRBD2|TRBJ2-3|13
TGTGCCAGCAGTTCGGGACTAGAGGATACGCAGTATTTT
CASSSGLEDTQYF
>TRBV4-2|few|TRBD2|TRBJ2-5|16
TGTGCCAGCAGCCAGGGACTAGCGGGGTTAGAAGAGACCCAGTACTTC
CASSQGLAGLEETQYF
>TRBV5-5|few|.|TRBJ1-2|13
TGTGCCAGCAGCTTTGACTCGACGACTGGCTACACCTTC
CASSFDSTTGYTF
>TRBV11-2|few|.|TRBJ2-5|15
TGTGCCAGCAGCCATATCCGGGACACCGAAGAGACCCAGTACTTC
CASSHIRDTEETQYF
>TRBV29-1|few|.|TRBJ2-3|13
TGCAGCGTTTTGGTAGTCTCTCGAGATACGCAGTATTTT
CSVLVVSRDTQYF
>TRBV7-9|.|TRBD2|TRBJ2-5|16
TGTGCCAGCAGAACCGGACTAGCGGGGATACAAGAGACCCAGTACTTC
CASRTGLAGIQETQYF
>TRBV5-1|many|TRBD1|TRBJ2-5|15
TGCGCCAGCAGCCCGACAGGGGCCGACTGGGAGACCCAGTACTTC
CASSPTGADWETQYF
>TRBV5-1|few|.|TRBJ1-4|18
TGCGCCAGCAGCTTGCGGGGTGACAGGTTTGCAACTAATGAAAAACTGTTTTTT
CASSLRGDRFATNEKLFF
>TRBV12-3/TRBV12-4|few|.|TRBJ1-6|15
TGTGCCAGCAGTGGGGATCCCGGTCAGGATTCACCCCTCCACTTT
CASSGDPGQDSPLHF
>TRBV20-1|.|TRBD2|TRBJ2-3|15
TGCAGTGCTAGAGATTCCGGGGGGGTGTCAGATACGCAGTATTTT
CSARDSGGVSDTQYF
>TRBV9|few|.|TRBJ1-5|14
TGTGCCAGCAGCGCCCCCCCAAGCAATCAGCCCCAGCATTTT
CASSAPPSNQPQHF
>TRBV10-3|few|.|TRBJ1-2|12
TGTGCCATCAGTGAGGCGAGACATGGCTACACCTTC
CAISEARHGYTF
>TRBV5-1|.|TRBD1|TRBJ1-2|14
TGCGCCAGCAGCAAACAGGGGGCAATCTATGGCTACACCTTC
CASSKQGAIYGYTF
>TRBV7-2|few|.|TRBJ1-4|14
TGTGCCAGCAGCTTAGCGGCGGGGGACGAAAAACTGTTTTTT
CASSLAAGDEKLFF